This T cell receptor (beta chain) came from a study of Ad26.COV2.S vaccination and SARS-CoV-2 variants. This clone has just a few counts. The CDR3 extends over 13 amino acids. V was shortened by 5 bases and J by 5 bases, with 13 bases between the two germline ends. Sequencing was performed with immunoSEQ multiplex PCR; in TCRdb, only in-frame clones are kept and a portion is missing. The sample shows 360,000 or so clones, about nine tenths of them seen only once. Described treatment: approximately 18 received Ad26.COV2.S at low or high dose, single or two shots; about 5 received placebo; per-sample allocation not given. Repertoires come from day 63 after the first vaccine or placebo injection.

This TCR was sampled from a person between 18 and 59 years old who received the Ad26.COV2.S COVID-19 vaccine or a placebo. V gene TRBV12-3 or TRBV12-4 combines with J gene TRBJ2-7; D gene ambiguous. The material sequenced was peripheral blood, taken in a trial of Ad26.COV2.S vaccine versus placebo. CDR3 protein: CASSLGGGDEQYF. CDR3 nucleotides: TGTGCCAGCAGTCTAGGCGGCGGAGACGAGCAGTACTTC.